The 5 T cell receptor beta chains below come from one sample, sequenced in a study of T cell changes during pregnancy in multiple sclerosis. Sequencing used immunoSEQ multiplex PCR; TCRdb keeps in-frame clones, though not all of them. Among roughly 38,000 clones, around 89% were seen once, and the ten largest hold 5.5% to 7.5%. This material consisted of CD8+ T cells from peripheral blood mononuclear cells, taken in the third trimester of pregnancy. The receptors were sampled from a female donor with multiple sclerosis, enrolled in a pregnancy study.

CDR3 region: CASSPIPGSLGGEAFF. The CDR3 DNA is TGTGCCAGTAGTCCAATTCCCGGGAGCCTGGGCGGTGAAGCTTTCTTT. The chain has TRBV19 and TRBJ1-1; D gene unclear. CDR1 LNHDA and CDR2 SQIVND come from the germline V gene (reference sequence). CDR3 size: 16 residues. With 5 bases removed from V and 7 bases from J, the gap between germline ends came to 23 bases.

CDR3 sequence reads: CSAGQGTTYEQYF. The CDR3 coding sequence is TGCAGCGCTGGACAGGGAACAACCTACGAGCAGTACTTC. The chain combines TRBV29-1 with TRBJ2-7, with 8 positions matching TRBD1. The CDR3 has 13 amino acids. Trimming at V came to 7 bases and at J to 2 bases, leaving 7 bases not matched to a gene. CDR1 is SQVTM, CDR2 ANQGSEA, per germline.

The chain carries TRBV4-1 and TRBJ1-6, with TRBD1 as a possible D gene (6 bases). The germline gives CDR1 MGHRA, CDR2 YSYEKL. The CDR3 is 14 amino acids. With 6 bases removed from V and 5 bases from J, the gap between germline ends came to 11 bases. DNA of the CDR3: TGCGCCAGCAGTTCCAGGGGTAATAATTCACCCCTCCACTTT. Amino acids: CASSSRGNNSPLHF.

The rearrangement links TRBV4-1 to TRBJ1-2, with 8 bases matching TRBD1. The CDR3 contains 16 residues. The J segment lost 5 bases and the V segment lost 1 base, leaving 9 bases of the junction unmatched. CDR1 and CDR2 (germline): MGHRA, YSYEKL. The CDR3 bases are TGCGCCAGCAGCCAAGGGTCCCAGGGGGCATGGTATGGCTACACCTTC. Protein sequence: CASSQGSQGAWYGYTF.

This chain links TRBV5-6 with TRBJ1-1; 7 bases are a match to TRBD1. J gave up 10 bases and V 0 bases, and 18 bases lay outside the gene matches. Germline values: CDR1 SGHDT, CDR2 YYEEEE. CDR3 length equals 17 residues. The CDR3 DNA is TGTGCCAGCAGCTTGGAATTACTGGAGGGGGCGGATGTTGGAGCTTTCTTT. Protein: CASSLELLEGADVGAFF.